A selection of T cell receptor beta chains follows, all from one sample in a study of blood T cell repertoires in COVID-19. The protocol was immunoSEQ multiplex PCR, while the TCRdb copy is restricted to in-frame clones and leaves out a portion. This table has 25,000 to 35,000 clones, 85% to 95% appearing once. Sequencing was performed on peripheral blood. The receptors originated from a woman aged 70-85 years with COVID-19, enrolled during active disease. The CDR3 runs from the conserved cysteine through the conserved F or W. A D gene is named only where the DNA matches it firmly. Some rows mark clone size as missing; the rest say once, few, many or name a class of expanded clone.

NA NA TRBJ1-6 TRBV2 TGTGCCAGCAGTACTGCTACCTATAATTCACCCCTCCACTTT CASSTATYNSPLHF
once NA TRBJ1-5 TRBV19 TGTGCCAGTAGTATAGACAGGGAATTACCTCTCTCGGGCAATCAGCCCCAGCATTTT CASSIDRELPLSGNQPQHF
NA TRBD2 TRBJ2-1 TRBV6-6 TGTGCCAGCAGGGAGGGAGGGATTAACAATGAGCAGTTCTTC CASREGGINNEQFF
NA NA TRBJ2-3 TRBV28 TGTGCCAGCAGTTTTCTCCTCCTCGCGGGGCAATCAAGCACAGATACGCAGTATTTT CASSFLLLAGQSSTDTQYF
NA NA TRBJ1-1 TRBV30 TGTGCCTGGAGTTTGGGGGGGTGGAACACTGAAGCTTTCTTT CAWSLGGWNTEAFF
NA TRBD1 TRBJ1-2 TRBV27 TGTGCCAGCAGTTCCAGGGGGTCTGGTGGCTACACCTTC CASSSRGSGGYTF
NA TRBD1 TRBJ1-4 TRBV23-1 TGCGCCACCCGGGACAGGCTCTCCTCAACTAATGAAAAACTGTTTTTT CATRDRLSSTNEKLFF
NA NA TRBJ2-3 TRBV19 TGTGCCAGTAGTAGTAGCTCAGATACGCAGTATTTT CASSSSSDTQYF
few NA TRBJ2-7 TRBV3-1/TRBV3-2 TGTGCCAGCAGGTGGAGCACAACCTCCTACGAGCAGTACTTC CASRWSTTSYEQYF
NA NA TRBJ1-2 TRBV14 TGTGCCAGCAGCCAAGTAGAGCCCTCTTCCTATGGCTACACCTTC CASSQVEPSSYGYTF
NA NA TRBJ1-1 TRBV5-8 TGTGCCAGCAGCTCCCCTAGTTTCACTGAAGCTTTCTTT CASSSPSFTEAFF
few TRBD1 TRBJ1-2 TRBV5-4 TGTGCCAGCAGCGTGGGGGCGGGGACAGGGTACTATGGCTACACCTTC CASSVGAGTGYYGYTF
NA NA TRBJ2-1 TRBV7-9 TGTGCCAGCAGCCCAGAGCGGGCGGAGCGGAGGGATGAGCAGTTCTTC CASSPERAERRDEQFF
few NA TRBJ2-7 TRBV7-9 TGTGCCAGCAGCTTTCAGGTCGAGCAGTACTTC CASSFQVEQYF
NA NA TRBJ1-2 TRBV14 TGTGCCAGCGCGAGGACAGCTAACTATGGCTACACCTTC CASARTANYGYTF
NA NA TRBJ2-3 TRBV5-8 TGTGCCAGCAGCTTGGGGTCTAGCGCGACAGATACGCAGTATTTT CASSLGSSATDTQYF
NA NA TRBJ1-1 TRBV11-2 TGTGCCAGCACCCAAGAGGGCTTGAACACTGAAGCTTTCTTT CASTQEGLNTEAFF